This is a list of T cell receptor beta chains from one sample in a study of regulatory T cells in long-lasting Graves disease. TCRdb used MiXCR to reprocess the multiplex PCR reads, holding one entry per CDR3 protein. The sample lists just over 600,000 distinct CDR3 sequences, about 15% seen once, with about 18% in the top ten. These sequences were also reported in another study, on T cells in Graves' hyperthyroidism and ophthalmopathy.

The material was peripheral blood mononuclear cells (PBMCs), obtained at new diagnosis, from a patient treated with antithyroid drugs. Receptors originate from a woman aged 25 to 39 with Graves disease. The CDR3 runs from the conserved cysteine through the conserved F or W. The D gene is left open where the match is weak. Size values are once, few and many counts, or a class for expanded clones, and some rows have none.

size: many
V: TRBV18
J: TRBJ2-5
D: .
CDR3: CASGQQETQYF
DNA: TGTGCCAGCGGACAGCAAGAGACCCAGTACTTC

size: many
V: TRBV2
J: TRBJ2-2
D: TRBD1
CDR3: CASSPRGTGGTGELFF
DNA: TGTGCCAGCAGTCCGAGGGGGACAGGGGGCACCGGGGAGCTGTTTTTT

size: few
V: TRBV30
J: TRBJ1-3
D: .
CDR3: CAWTLTGGNTIYF
DNA: TGTGCCTGGACACTAACGGGCGGAAACACCATATATTTT

size: many
V: TRBV2
J: TRBJ2-5
D: TRBD2
CDR3: CASSAPTGAAGVAGETQYF
DNA: TGTGCCAGCAGTGCCCCAACCGGGGCAGCGGGAGTGGCTGGGGAGACCCAGTACTTC

size: few
V: TRBV9
J: TRBJ1-2
D: .
CDR3: CASSPRQAEKYGYTF
DNA: TGTGCCAGCAGTCCCAGGCAAGCCGAGAAATATGGCTACACCTTC

size: few
V: TRBV4-1
J: TRBJ2-1
D: TRBD2
CDR3: CASSQSGLAGDEQFF
DNA: TGCGCCAGCAGCCAGAGCGGACTAGCGGGGGATGAGCAGTTCTTC

size: many
V: TRBV20-1
J: TRBJ1-1
D: TRBD1
CDR3: CSASDQQGRRTEAFF
DNA: TGCAGTGCTAGTGACCAACAGGGGCGAAGGACTGAAGCTTTCTTT

size: .
V: TRBV7-8
J: TRBJ1-5
D: .
CDR3: CASSIIASAYSNQPQHF
DNA: TGTGCCAGTAGTATCATCGCTTCGGCATATAGCAATCAGCCCCAGCATTTT

size: many
V: TRBV28
J: TRBJ1-4
D: .
CDR3: CASRGFPTNEKLFF
DNA: TGTGCCAGCAGAGGGTTTCCAACTAATGAAAAACTGTTTTTT

size: many
V: TRBV15
J: TRBJ2-5
D: .
CDR3: CATSMGRDRETQYF
DNA: TGTGCCACCAGCATGGGTCGGGACCGGGAGACCCAGTACTTC

size: few
V: TRBV6-5
J: TRBJ1-1
D: .
CDR3: CASSYSYPGTEAFF
DNA: TGTGCCAGCAGTTACTCATACCCGGGCACTGAAGCTTTCTTT

size: .
V: TRBV7-2
J: TRBJ2-2
D: .
CDR3: CASSFIEWTGELFF
DNA: TGTGCCAGCAGCTTTATCGAATGGACCGGGGAGCTGTTTTTT

size: .
V: TRBV19
J: TRBJ1-1
D: .
CDR3: CASSAFSGNTEAFF
DNA: TGTGCCAGTAGTGCCTTTTCAGGGAACACTGAAGCTTTCTTT

size: .
V: TRBV5-1
J: TRBJ2-5
D: TRBD1
CDR3: CASSPTGQINQETQYF
DNA: TGCGCCAGCAGCCCCACGGGACAGATAAACCAAGAGACCCAGTACTTC

size: many
V: TRBV6-1
J: TRBJ1-2
D: .
CDR3: CATTGTIGSLGYGYTF
DNA: TGTGCCACCACCGGGACAATAGGGTCACTCGGCTATGGCTACACCTTC

size: many
V: TRBV28
J: TRBJ2-1
D: .
CDR3: CASNPTGGGTGNEQFF
DNA: TGTGCCAGCAATCCTACGGGCGGCGGGACCGGGAATGAGCAGTTCTTC

size: many
V: TRBV5-1
J: TRBJ1-1
D: .
CDR3: CASSWMGNTEAFF
DNA: TGCGCCAGCAGCTGGATGGGGAACACTGAAGCTTTCTTT

size: many
V: TRBV28
J: TRBJ1-5
D: .
CDR3: CASSPWGRGSNQPQHF
DNA: TGTGCCAGCAGCCCCTGGGGTAGGGGAAGCAATCAGCCCCAGCATTTT

size: .
V: TRBV9
J: TRBJ2-2
D: .
CDR3: CASSVEQHTGELFF
DNA: TGTGCCAGCAGCGTAGAACAACACACCGGGGAGCTGTTTTTT

size: few
V: TRBV20-1
J: TRBJ1-6
D: TRBD1
CDR3: CSARDWGVQGAFSPLHF
DNA: TGCAGTGCTAGAGATTGGGGGGTGCAGGGGGCGTTTTCACCCCTCCACTTT

size: .
V: TRBV18
J: TRBJ2-5
D: .
CDR3: CASSLAGRETQYF
DNA: TGTGCCAGCTCACTAGCCGGCAGAGAGACCCAGTACTTC

size: .
V: TRBV29-1
J: TRBJ2-3
D: TRBD2
CDR3: CSVGGLAGAGDTQYF
DNA: TGCAGCGTTGGGGGACTAGCGGGAGCGGGAGATACGCAGTATTTT

size: many
V: TRBV11-2
J: TRBJ2-2
D: .
CDR3: CASSLHVNTGELFF
DNA: TGTGCCAGCAGCTTACACGTGAACACCGGGGAGCTGTTTTTT

size: .
V: TRBV28
J: TRBJ2-7
D: TRBD2
CDR3: CASSLLAGVKDEQYF
DNA: TGTGCCAGCAGTTTACTAGCGGGGGTTAAGGACGAGCAGTACTTC

size: .
V: TRBV5-1
J: TRBJ2-1
D: .
CDR3: CASSLGHRDTDTEQFF
DNA: TGCGCCAGCAGCTTGGGCCACCGGGACACTGACACCGAGCAGTTCTTC

size: many
V: TRBV20-1
J: TRBJ2-7
D: .
CDR3: CSARDRWRDYEQYF
DNA: TGCAGTGCTAGAGATCGATGGCGGGACTACGAGCAGTACTTC

size: many
V: TRBV27
J: TRBJ2-1
D: .
CDR3: CASSSPGQPRSYNEQFF
DNA: TGTGCCAGCAGTTCTCCGGGGCAACCACGCTCCTACAATGAGCAGTTCTTC

size: .
V: TRBV6-1
J: TRBJ2-7
D: .
CDR3: CASRNSGRANEQYF
DNA: TGTGCCAGCAGGAACAGTGGAAGGGCGAACGAGCAGTACTTC